This entry lists 29 T cell receptor beta chains sequenced from one sample in a study of blood T cell repertoires in COVID-19. Measured with immunoSEQ multiplex PCR; TCRdb has only the in-frame clones, and not every one. The repertoire holds some 140,000 clones, with around 83% as singletons. The sample was peripheral blood. The source is a woman aged 60-75 years with acute or convalescent COVID-19.

The chain couples TRBV4-2 to TRBJ2-5; 9 positions match TRBD1. The V gene's germline CDR1 is LGHNA and CDR2 YNFKEQ. This CDR3 has 16 amino acids. The V gene end was trimmed by 0 bases and the J gene end by 1 base; junction bases not matched to a gene: 3. CDR3 in DNA: TGTGCCAGCAGCCAAGACTGGGGACAGGGCCAAGAGACCCAGTACTTC. Amino acid sequence: CASSQDWGQGQETQYF.

V usage is TRBV5-1 and J usage is TRBJ2-1, with D possibly being TRBD1 (5 bases). Looked up from germline, CDR1 is SGHRS and CDR2 is YFSETQ. This CDR3 comprises 16 residues. The V and J ends lost 1 base and 2 bases respectively, with 13 bases between them. The CDR3 DNA sequence: TGCGCCAGCAGCTTGTTCCAGGACATAACCTACAATGAGCAGTTCTTC. It translates to CASSLFQDITYNEQFF.

This clone was picked up a small number of times. The chain is built from TRBV7-9 and TRBJ2-5; D unresolved. Germline CDR1 is SEHNR and CDR2 is FQNEAQ (reference sequence). Trimming shortened V by 4 bases and J by 1 base, and 7 bases separated the two germline ends. The CDR3 is 13 residues long. In DNA form, the CDR3 reads TGTGCCAGCAGCTCCCCCTCCCAAGAGACCCAGTACTTC. Translated: CASSSPSQETQYF. The full variable domain, completed using reference TRBV7-9 and TRBJ2-5, is DTGVSQNPRHKITKRGQNVTFRCDPISEHNRLYWYRQTLGQGPEFLTYFQNEAQLEKSRLLSDRFSAERPKGSFSTLEIQRTEQGDSAMYLCASSSPSQETQYFGPGTRLLVL.

The V and J genes are TRBV7-9 and TRBJ2-5, with D tentatively TRBD1 (6 bases). In germline, CDR1 is SEHNR, CDR2 FQNEAQ (reference sequence). V lost 6 bases and J 6 bases, leaving 17 bases between the germline ends. This CDR3 region has 14 residues. CDR3 DNA sequence: TGTGCCAGCAGTTCCGGGACACCCCTGAAGACCCAGTACTTC. Its protein is CASSSGTPLKTQYF.

The V call is TRBV4-1, the J call TRBJ1-1; TRBD1 aligns across 8 bases. From germline, CDR1 is MGHRA and CDR2 YSYEKL. CDR3 length: 12 residues. V shed 1 base and J 11 bases; nucleotides not matched to a gene: 3. The CDR3 here is CASSQGQGRAFF. As DNA, the CDR3 is TGCGCCAGCAGCCAAGGACAGGGGAGGGCTTTCTTT.

The chain employs TRBV9 and TRBJ1-6; TRBD1 might be the D (5 bases). The CDR3 is 14 amino acids. V shed 0 bases and J shed 13 bases, with 14 bases lying between them. The germline gives CDR1 SGDLS, CDR2 YYNGEE. In DNA, the CDR3 is TGTGCCAGCAGCGTAGGTCAACGCGGGGCGCCCCTCCACTTT. Translating it yields CASSVGQRGAPLHF.

The chain employs TRBV19 and TRBJ1-2; D gene uncertain. Trimming removed 5 bases at V and 2 bases at J, with 12 bases between. This CDR3 is 14 amino acids long. CDR1 is LNHDA, CDR2 SQIVND, per germline (reference sequence). The CDR3 DNA sequence: TGTGCCAGTAGTCCTGTCAGGAAGAACTATGGCTACACCTTC. Its translation: CASSPVRKNYGYTF.

The sample holds one count of this clone. The gene calls are TRBV6-1 and TRBJ2-5; D ambiguous. The CDR3 consists of 11 residues. Germline assignment: CDR1 MNHNS and CDR2 SASEGT. V was cut by 6 bases and J by 5 bases, with 7 bases left in between. The CDR3 here is CASRQQETQYF. For the CDR3, the DNA is TGTGCCAGCAGGCAACAGGAGACCCAGTACTTC.

V is TRBV27 and J is TRBJ1-2; D unresolved. Germline CDR1 MNHEY, CDR2 SMNVEV (reference sequence). This CDR3 is 14 amino acids long. V gave up 3 bases and J gave up 4 bases, with 12 bases separating them. CDR3 sequence reads: CASSFSSMIYGYTF. The CDR3 nucleotides are TGTGCCAGCAGTTTCAGTAGCATGATCTATGGCTACACCTTC.

This clone was seen only a few times. The chain employs TRBV5-6 and TRBJ2-7; the match to TRBD1 covers 11 bases. Germline V gene lookup returns CDR1 SGHDT and CDR2 YYEEEE. This CDR3 contains 15 residues. V gave up 4 bases and J gave up 0 bases; unmatched junction bases: 3. Here the CDR3 reads CASSRTGGSSYEQYF. The CDR3 bases are TGTGCCAGCAGCCGGACAGGGGGCAGCTCCTACGAGCAGTACTTC.

V usage is TRBV28 and J usage is TRBJ1-4; no firm D call. V was trimmed by 3 bases and J by 10 bases, leaving 15 bases between them. This CDR3 spans 14 amino acids. Germline CDR1 is MDHEN and CDR2 is SYDVKM. The CDR3 sequence: CASSFRSRSVKLFF. CDR3 DNA sequence: TGTGCCAGCAGTTTTAGGAGCCGGAGTGTAAAACTGTTTTTT.

The chain uses TRBV6-5 and TRBJ1-5; a possible D gene is TRBD1 (5 bases). Per the germline V gene, CDR1 is MNHEY and CDR2 is SVGAGI. CDR3 length: 12 amino acids. Trimming cost V 5 bases and J 9 bases, with 11 bases left between them. The CDR3 reads CASSLQGGPQHF. The CDR3 DNA reads as TGTGCCAGCAGTCTTCAGGGAGGGCCCCAGCATTTT.

This rearrangement joins TRBV4-1 to TRBJ1-2; D gene unclear. This CDR3 is 18 amino acids long. Per germline, CDR1 MGHRA and CDR2 YSYEKL. V was clipped by 3 bases and J by 5 bases, with 25 bases between them. CDR3 sequence: CASSHLGIRRTSLYGYTF. The CDR3 nucleotides read TGCGCCAGCAGCCACCTCGGGATCCGCAGAACTTCCCTATATGGCTACACCTTC.

This chain uses TRBV2 with TRBJ2-5; D call uncertain. This CDR3 is 14 amino acids long. The V gene's germline CDR1 is SNHLY and CDR2 FYNNEI. Trimming removed 4 bases at V and 1 base at J, with 10 bases between. The CDR3 sequence: CASSARYSQETQYF. The CDR3 bases are TGTGCCAGCAGTGCAAGGTACAGCCAAGAGACCCAGTACTTC. Variable domain in full (rest from reference TRBV2 and TRBJ2-5): EPEVTQTPSHQVTQMGQEVILRCVPISNHLYFYWYRQILGQKVEFLVSFYNNEISEKSEIFDDQFSVERPDGSNFTLKIRSTKLEDSAMYFCASSARYSQETQYFGPGTRLLVL.

The chain carries TRBV7-9 and TRBJ1-5, with TRBD1 matching over 10 bases. J gave up 6 bases and V 5 bases, and 7 bases lay outside the gene matches. The CDR3 runs 15 residues. Per the germline V gene, CDR1 is SEHNR and CDR2 is FQNEAQ (reference sequence). Written as DNA, the CDR3 is TGTGCCAGCAGCGGCGGGACAGGGGTTGGTCAGCCCCAGCATTTT. Amino acids: CASSGGTGVGQPQHF.

The chain has TRBV14 and TRBJ1-1, with 7 positions matching TRBD1. The junction had 4 bases not matched to a gene; V was cut back by 3 bases and J by 3 bases. The CDR3 loop spans 14 amino acids. Germline CDR1 reads SGHDN; CDR2 reads FVKESK. The CDR3 coding sequence is TGTGCCAGCAGCCAGGAGACAGGGTACACTGAAGCTTTCTTT. It specifies CASSQETGYTEAFF.

The chain recombines TRBV27 with TRBJ1-3; TRBD1 might be the D (6 bases). The germline V and J ends were trimmed by 7 bases and 0 bases, with 16 bases remaining between them. This CDR3 has 16 residues. Germline-derived CDR1 and CDR2 are MNHEY and SMNVEV (reference sequence). CDR3 sequence: CASTKGDVLSGNTIYF. DNA for the CDR3: TGTGCCAGCACCAAGGGGGACGTACTCTCTGGAAACACCATATATTTT.

The chain combines TRBV2 with TRBJ1-2; 9 positions agree with TRBD1. Trimming took 7 bases from V and 4 from J; bases not matched to a gene: 7. The CDR3 runs 14 residues. Germline values: CDR1 SNHLY, CDR2 FYNNEI. The CDR3 loop is CASNTGGVSYGYTF. The CDR3 DNA sequence: TGTGCCAGCAATACAGGGGGCGTTAGCTATGGCTACACCTTC.

The chain uses TRBV28 and TRBJ2-1, with 14 bases that match TRBD2. The CDR3 has 18 residues. Germline CDR1 and CDR2: MDHEN and SYDVKM. The V and J ends lost 5 bases and 3 bases, in that order; junction bases with no gene match: 9. Here the CDR3 DNA reads TGTGCCAGCAGTCCCGGACTAGCGGGGGGCCTCGGCTACAATGAGCAGTTCTTC. This codes for CASSPGLAGGLGYNEQFF.

The chain uses TRBV7-3 and TRBJ2-5, with a tentative D call TRBD2 (6 bases). Looked up from germline, CDR1 is SGHTA and CDR2 is FQGTGA. With 5 bases removed from V and 9 bases from J, the gap between germline ends came to 22 bases. The CDR3 covers 15 residues. In nucleotides, the CDR3 is TGTGCCAGCAGCCCCGGAGTAGGAGGGGTTTTTGCCCAGTACTTC. Translating it yields CASSPGVGGVFAQYF.

J is TRBJ1-5 and V is TRBV18; 7 nucleotides match TRBD1. This CDR3 has 16 residues. The V gene end was trimmed by 1 base and the J gene end by 5 bases; junction bases not matched to a gene: 8. Germline V gives CDR1 KGHSH, CDR2 LQKENI. CDR3 in amino acids: CASSPQLVGGDQPQHF. CDR3 bases: TGTGCCAGCTCACCACAGTTGGTAGGGGGCGATCAGCCCCAGCATTTT. Together with reference TRBV18 and TRBJ1-5, the CDR3 gives the full variable domain: NAGVMQNPRHLVRRRGQEARLRCSPMKGHSHVYWYRQLPEEGLKFMVYLQKENIIDESGMPKERFSAEFPKEGPSILRIQQVVRGDSAAYFCASSPQLVGGDQPQHFGDGTRLSIL.

The V gene is TRBV7-5, the J gene TRBJ1-2; TRBD1, as called in the table, went unchecked against the DNA. TRBV7-5 is termed a pseudogene. The CDR3 loop spans 15 amino acids. The chain's CDR3 is CARSLVRTGGSGYTF. The CDR3 DNA sequence: TGTGCCAGAAGCTTAGTTAGGACAGGGGGCTCTGGCTACACCTTC.

The DNA of the CDR3 is TGCGCCAGCAGCCGGTCGGGGGGGTCCTACAATGAGCAGTTCTTC. Protein sequence: CASSRSGGSYNEQFF. The rearrangement uses TRBV4-1 and TRBJ2-1, with TRBD2 identical over 8 bases. Trimming cost V 4 bases and J 1 base; bases outside gene matches: 3. The germline CDR1 and CDR2 sequences are MGHRA and YSYEKL. The CDR3 loop spans 15 amino acids.

J is TRBJ2-3 and V is TRBV11-1; 13 bases are a match to TRBD2. The CDR3 consists of 16 residues. J lost 6 bases, V lost 2 bases, and 5 bases had no gene match. Germline-derived CDR1 and CDR2 are SGHAT and FQDESV (reference sequence). CDR3 amino acids: CASSLRGLAGFDTQYF. Written as DNA, the CDR3 is TGTGCCAGCAGCTTACGGGGACTAGCGGGGTTTGATACGCAGTATTTT.

The genes are TRBV10-2 and TRBJ1-4, with unresolved D. Germline V gene sequence: CDR1 WSHSY, CDR2 SAAADI. This CDR3 has 13 amino acids. The V end was cut by 6 bases, the J end by 5 bases, with 10 bases between. CDR3 nucleotides: TGCGCCAGCAGCCCCCGTCTGAATGAAAAACTGTTTTTT. It encodes CASSPRLNEKLFF.

J is TRBJ1-3 and V is TRBV7-9; 8 nucleotides line up with TRBD1. V was pared by 5 bases and J by 0 bases, with 9 bases of the junction left unmatched. Germline V gene sequence: CDR1 SEHNR, CDR2 FQNEAQ (reference sequence). This CDR3 has 17 amino acids. This CDR3 reads CASSPGQVSSSGNTIYF. CDR3 sequence (DNA): TGTGCCAGCAGCCCGGGACAGGTTTCTAGCTCTGGAAACACCATATATTTT.

The chain has TRBV9 and TRBJ1-2; no reliable D call. Trimming removed 1 base at V and 5 bases at J, with 9 bases between. Per germline, CDR1 SGDLS and CDR2 YYNGEE. The CDR3 length is 13 residues. The CDR3 here is CASSVQQRYGYTF. CDR3 nucleotides: TGTGCCAGCAGCGTACAGCAGCGGTATGGCTACACCTTC.

This chain joins TRBV28 and TRBJ1-2; 8 bases agree with TRBD1. Losses at the gene ends were 4 bases for V and 5 bases for J; bases not matched to a gene: 18. The CDR3 consists of 18 residues. CDR1 and CDR2 from the germline V gene are MDHEN and SYDVKM. For the CDR3, the DNA is TGTGCCAGCAGTTCCTCCCGGGGCAGGGGGCGCGCTCTATATGGCTACACCTTC. It translates to CASSSSRGRGRALYGYTF.

In its sample, this clone was seen a few times. This rearrangement joins TRBV5-1 to TRBJ2-2; tentatively, D is TRBD2 (7 bases). V gave up 4 bases and J gave up 4 bases, with 17 bases separating them. The length of the CDR3 is 16 residues. CDR1 is SGHRS and CDR2 is YFSETQ in the germline V gene. The CDR3: CASSPLVGGGTGELFF. The CDR3 DNA follows: TGCGCCAGCAGCCCCCTTGTAGGGGGGGGCACCGGGGAGCTGTTTTTT.